This TCR beta chain was sequenced in a study of beta chain features in type 1 diabetes. General study results and limits: There was a moderate but significant shortening of TCRB CDR3s in all four CD4+ subsets of Type 1 diabetes patients. PCR might favor shorter templates, equally in patients and controls.

Trimming removed 3 bases from V and 6 bases from J, with 12 bases in between. The CDR3 loop spans 14 amino acids. CDR1 and CDR2 from the germline V gene are SGHTA and FQGNSA. Isolated RNA was reverse transcribed in full, so expressed TCRB transcripts were sequenced. Measured with immunoSEQ multiplex PCR; TCRdb has only the in-frame clones, and not every one. In the table there are approximately 150,000 clones, 9.7% of which are singletons. A word on this clone: Its specificity is not known.

Material for sequencing was central memory CD4+ T cells from blood. This clonotype was sampled from a woman in her thirties or forties in good health. The chain employs TRBV7-2 and TRBJ2-4, with D possibly TRBD1 on 6 matching bases. CDR3 sequence: CASSFIGQINIQYF. CDR3 sequence (DNA): TGTGCCAGCAGCTTCATAGGACAGATAAACATTCAGTACTTC.